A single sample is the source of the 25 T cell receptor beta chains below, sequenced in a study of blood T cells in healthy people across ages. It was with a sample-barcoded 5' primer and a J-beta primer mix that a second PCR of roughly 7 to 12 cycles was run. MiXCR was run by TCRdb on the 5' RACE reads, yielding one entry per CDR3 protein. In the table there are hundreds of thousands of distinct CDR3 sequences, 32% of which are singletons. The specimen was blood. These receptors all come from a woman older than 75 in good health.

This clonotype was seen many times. CDR3 nucleotides: TGTGCCATCGCCCGGACAGATCCGGGCGAGCAGTACTTC. It is translated as CAIARTDPGEQYF. The rearrangement uses TRBV10-3 and TRBJ2-7; D perhaps matches TRBD1 (6 bases). Germline lookup yields CDR1 ENHRY and CDR2 SYGVKD. The length of the CDR3 is 13 residues. Deletions cut 8 bases from V and 6 bases from J, with 17 bases between.

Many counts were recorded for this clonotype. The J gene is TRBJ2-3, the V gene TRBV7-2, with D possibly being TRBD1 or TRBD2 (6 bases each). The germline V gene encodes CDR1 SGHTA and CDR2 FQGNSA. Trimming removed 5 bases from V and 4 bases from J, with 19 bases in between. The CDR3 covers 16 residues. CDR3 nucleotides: TGTGCCAGCAGCCAGCGGACAGTTGGGAGGCCAGATACGCAGTATTTT. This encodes CASSQRTVGRPDTQYF.

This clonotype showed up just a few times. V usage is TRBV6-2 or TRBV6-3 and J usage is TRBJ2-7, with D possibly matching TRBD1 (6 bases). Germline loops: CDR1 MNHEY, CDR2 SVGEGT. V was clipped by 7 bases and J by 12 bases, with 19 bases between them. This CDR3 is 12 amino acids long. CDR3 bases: TGTGCCAGCACCGATCCAGGGGACACCATGTACTTC. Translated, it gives CASTDPGDTMYF.

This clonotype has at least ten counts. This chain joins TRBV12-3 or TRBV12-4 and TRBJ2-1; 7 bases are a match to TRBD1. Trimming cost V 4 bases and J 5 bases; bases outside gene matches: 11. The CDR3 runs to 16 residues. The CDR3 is CASSSYRGTGDNEQFF. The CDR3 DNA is TGTGCCAGCAGTTCATACAGGGGAACAGGGGACAATGAGCAGTTCTTC.

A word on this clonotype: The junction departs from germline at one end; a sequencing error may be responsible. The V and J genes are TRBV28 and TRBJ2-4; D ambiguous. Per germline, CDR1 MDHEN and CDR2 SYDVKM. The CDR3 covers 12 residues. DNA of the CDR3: TGCGCCAGCAGTTCCCCGGCCTACGGGCAGTACTTC. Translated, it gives CASSSPAYGQYF.

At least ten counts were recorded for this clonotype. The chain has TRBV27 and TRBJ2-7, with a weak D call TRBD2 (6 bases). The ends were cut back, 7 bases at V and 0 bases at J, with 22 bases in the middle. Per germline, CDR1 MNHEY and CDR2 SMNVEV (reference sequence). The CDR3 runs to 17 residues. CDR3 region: CASIPLGSSASSYEQYF. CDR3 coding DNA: TGTGCCAGCATCCCATTAGGGTCTAGCGCAAGCTCCTACGAGCAGTACTTC.

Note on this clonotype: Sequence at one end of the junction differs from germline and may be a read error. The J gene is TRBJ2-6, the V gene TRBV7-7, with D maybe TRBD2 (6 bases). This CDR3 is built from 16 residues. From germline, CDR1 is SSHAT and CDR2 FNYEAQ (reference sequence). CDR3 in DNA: TGTGCTAGCAGCCCCATCGGGGGTACTGGGGCCAACGTCCTGACTTTC. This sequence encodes CASSPIGGTGANVLTF.

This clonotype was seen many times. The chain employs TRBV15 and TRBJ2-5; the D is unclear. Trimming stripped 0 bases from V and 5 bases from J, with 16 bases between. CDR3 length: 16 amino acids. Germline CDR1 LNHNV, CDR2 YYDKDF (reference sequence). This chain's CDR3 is CATSRDQTRTRETQYF. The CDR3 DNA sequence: TGTGCCACCAGCAGAGATCAGACTCGAACGAGGGAGACCCAGTACTTC.

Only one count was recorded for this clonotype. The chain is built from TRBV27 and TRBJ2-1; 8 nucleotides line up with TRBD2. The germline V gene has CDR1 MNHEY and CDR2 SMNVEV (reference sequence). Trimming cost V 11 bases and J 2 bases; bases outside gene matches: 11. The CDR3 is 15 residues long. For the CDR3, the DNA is TGTGCCGCAGGGTCGGGGGGGATCGCCTACAATGAGCAGTTCTTC. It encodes CAAGSGGIAYNEQFF.

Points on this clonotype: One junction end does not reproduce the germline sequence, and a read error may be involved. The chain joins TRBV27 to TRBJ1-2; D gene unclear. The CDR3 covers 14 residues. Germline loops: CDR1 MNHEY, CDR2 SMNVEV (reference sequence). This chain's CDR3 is CAGSFSGDSYGYTF. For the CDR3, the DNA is TGTGCCGGCAGTTTCTCCGGCGATAGCTATGGCTACACCTTC.

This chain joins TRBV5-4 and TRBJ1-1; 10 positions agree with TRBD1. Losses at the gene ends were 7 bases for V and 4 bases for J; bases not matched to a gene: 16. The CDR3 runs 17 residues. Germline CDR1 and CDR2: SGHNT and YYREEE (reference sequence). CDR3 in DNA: TGTGCCAGCGTTGAGGGACAGGGGCAAATCCAGGGCACTGAAGCTTTCTTT. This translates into CASVEGQGQIQGTEAFF.

Here the CDR3 DNA reads TGCAGTGCAACCGGAATGGGGGGCACTGGAAACACCATATATTTT. Protein product: CSATGMGGTGNTIYF. The chain is built from TRBV20-1 and TRBJ1-3; D is possibly TRBD1 (6 bases). CDR3 length: 15 amino acids. Trimming stripped 6 bases from V and 2 bases from J, with 17 bases between. The germline V gene encodes CDR1 DFQATT and CDR2 SNEGSKA (reference sequence).

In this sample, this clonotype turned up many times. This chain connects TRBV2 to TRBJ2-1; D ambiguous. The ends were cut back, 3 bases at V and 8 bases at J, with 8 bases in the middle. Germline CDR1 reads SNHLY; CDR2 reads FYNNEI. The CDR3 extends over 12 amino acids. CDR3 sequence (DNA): TGTGCCAGCAGTGAGGGCCGCTATGAGCAGTTCTTC. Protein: CASSEGRYEQFF.

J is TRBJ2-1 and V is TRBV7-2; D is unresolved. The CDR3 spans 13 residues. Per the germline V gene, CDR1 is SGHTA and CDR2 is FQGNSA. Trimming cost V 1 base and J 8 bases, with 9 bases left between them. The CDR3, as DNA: TGTGCCAGCAGCTTAGGTAGGTTGGATGAGCAGTTCTTC. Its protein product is CASSLGRLDEQFF.

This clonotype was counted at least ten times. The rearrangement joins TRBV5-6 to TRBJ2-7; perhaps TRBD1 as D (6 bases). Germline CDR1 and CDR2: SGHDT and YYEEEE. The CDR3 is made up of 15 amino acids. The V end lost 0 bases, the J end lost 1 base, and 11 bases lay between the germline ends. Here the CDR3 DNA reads TGTGCCAGCAGCTTGGGGGGGCAGACGTCCTACGAGCAGTACTTC. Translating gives CASSLGGQTSYEQYF.

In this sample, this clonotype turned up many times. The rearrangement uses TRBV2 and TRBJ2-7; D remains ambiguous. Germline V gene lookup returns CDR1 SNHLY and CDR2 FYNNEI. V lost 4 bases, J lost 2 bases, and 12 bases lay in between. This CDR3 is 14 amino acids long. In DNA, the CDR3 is TGTGCCAGCAGTGTCGCGGCCATTCCCTACGAGCAGTACTTC. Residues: CASSVAAIPYEQYF.

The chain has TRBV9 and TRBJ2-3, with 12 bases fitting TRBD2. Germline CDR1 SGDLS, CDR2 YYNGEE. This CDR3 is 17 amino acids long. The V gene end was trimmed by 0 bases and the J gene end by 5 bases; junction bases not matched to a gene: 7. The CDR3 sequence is CASSVGPSGGAIDTQYF. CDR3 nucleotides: TGTGCCAGCAGCGTAGGTCCTAGCGGGGGGGCCATAGATACGCAGTATTTT.

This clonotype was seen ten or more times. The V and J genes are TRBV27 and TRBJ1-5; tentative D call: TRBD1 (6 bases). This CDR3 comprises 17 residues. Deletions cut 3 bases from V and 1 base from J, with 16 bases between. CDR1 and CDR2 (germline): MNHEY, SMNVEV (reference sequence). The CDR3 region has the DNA TGTGCCAGCAGTTTCTCCCGACAGGTCCTAAGCAATCAGCCCCAGCATTTT. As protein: CASSFSRQVLSNQPQHF.

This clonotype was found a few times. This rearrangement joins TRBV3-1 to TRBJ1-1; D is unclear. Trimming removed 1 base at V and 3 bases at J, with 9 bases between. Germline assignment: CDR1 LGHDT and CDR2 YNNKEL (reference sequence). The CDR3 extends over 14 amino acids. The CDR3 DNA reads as TGTGCCAGCAGCCAAGGTCGCTCCCACACTGAAGCTTTCTTT. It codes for CASSQGRSHTEAFF.

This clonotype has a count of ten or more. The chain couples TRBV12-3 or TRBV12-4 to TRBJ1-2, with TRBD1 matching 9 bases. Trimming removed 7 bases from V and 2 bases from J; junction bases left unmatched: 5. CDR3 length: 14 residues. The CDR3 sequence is CASTRTGVNYGYTF. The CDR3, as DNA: TGTGCCAGCACCCGGACAGGGGTAAACTATGGCTACACCTTC.

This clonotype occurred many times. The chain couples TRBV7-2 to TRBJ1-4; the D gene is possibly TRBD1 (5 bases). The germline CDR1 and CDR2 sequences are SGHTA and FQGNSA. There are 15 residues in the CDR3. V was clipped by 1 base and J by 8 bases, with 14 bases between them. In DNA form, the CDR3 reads TGTGCCAGCAGCTTAGGCCGGGGGAAGGAGGAAAAACTGTTTTTT. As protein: CASSLGRGKEEKLFF.

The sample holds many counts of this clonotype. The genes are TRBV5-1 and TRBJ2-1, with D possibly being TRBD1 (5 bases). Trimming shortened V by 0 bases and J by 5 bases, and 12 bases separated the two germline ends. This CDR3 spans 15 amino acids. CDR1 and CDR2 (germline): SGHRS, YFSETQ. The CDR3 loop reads CASSLEGVPHNEQFF. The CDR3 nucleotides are TGCGCCAGCAGCTTGGAAGGGGTTCCGCACAATGAGCAGTTCTTC. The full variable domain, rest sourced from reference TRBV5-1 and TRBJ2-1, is KAGVTQTPRYLIKTRGQQVTLSCSPISGHRSVSWYQQTPGQGLQFLFEYFSETQRNKGNFPGRFSGRQFSNSRSEMNVSTLELGDSALYLCASSLEGVPHNEQFFGPGTRLTVL.

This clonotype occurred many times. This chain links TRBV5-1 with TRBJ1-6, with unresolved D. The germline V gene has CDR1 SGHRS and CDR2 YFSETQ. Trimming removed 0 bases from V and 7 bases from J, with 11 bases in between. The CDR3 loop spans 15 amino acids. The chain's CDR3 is CASSLAGSRNSPLHF. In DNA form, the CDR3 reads TGCGCCAGCAGCTTGGCCGGCAGTAGGAATTCACCCCTCCACTTT.

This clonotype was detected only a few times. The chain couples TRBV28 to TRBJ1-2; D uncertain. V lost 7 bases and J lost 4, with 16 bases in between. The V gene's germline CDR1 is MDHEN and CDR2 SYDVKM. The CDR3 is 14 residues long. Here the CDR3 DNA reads TGTGCCAGCACCCTTCAAGTTTCTTGCTATGGCTACACCTTC. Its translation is CASTLQVSCYGYTF.

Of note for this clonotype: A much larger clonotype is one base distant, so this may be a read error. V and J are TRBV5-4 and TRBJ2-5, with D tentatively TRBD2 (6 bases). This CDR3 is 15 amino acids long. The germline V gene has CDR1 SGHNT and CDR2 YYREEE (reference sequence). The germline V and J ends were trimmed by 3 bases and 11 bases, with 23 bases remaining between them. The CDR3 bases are TGTGCCAGCAGCTCTAGACCGGGACTCTCCAATGAGCAGTACTTC. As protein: CASSSRPGLSNEQYF.